This T cell receptor beta chain was profiled in a study of T-cell reconstitution after alpha-beta-depleted transplantation in children. This clonotype was counted at least ten times. Trimming took 1 base from V and 7 from J, leaving 11 bases between them. The CDR3 extends over 14 amino acids. The germline gives CDR1 LNHDA, CDR2 SQIVND (reference sequence). TCRbeta library construction was performed incorporating unique molecular identifiers. TCRdb recomputed calls from the PCR reads with MiXCR, one row per CDR3 protein. The data show roughly 220,000 distinct CDR3 sequences, approximately 12% seen once.

Sequences were derived from PBMCs from the stem cell graft donor, sampled from the stem cell graft. The receptor comes from a human donor who donated a stem cell graft to a child with acute lymphoblastic leukemia. V usage is TRBV19 and J usage is TRBJ2-1; D not resolved. The CDR3 region has the DNA TGTGCCAGTAGTATAGTTTCCGAAGGGAATGAGCAGTTCTTC. Amino acids: CASSIVSEGNEQFF.